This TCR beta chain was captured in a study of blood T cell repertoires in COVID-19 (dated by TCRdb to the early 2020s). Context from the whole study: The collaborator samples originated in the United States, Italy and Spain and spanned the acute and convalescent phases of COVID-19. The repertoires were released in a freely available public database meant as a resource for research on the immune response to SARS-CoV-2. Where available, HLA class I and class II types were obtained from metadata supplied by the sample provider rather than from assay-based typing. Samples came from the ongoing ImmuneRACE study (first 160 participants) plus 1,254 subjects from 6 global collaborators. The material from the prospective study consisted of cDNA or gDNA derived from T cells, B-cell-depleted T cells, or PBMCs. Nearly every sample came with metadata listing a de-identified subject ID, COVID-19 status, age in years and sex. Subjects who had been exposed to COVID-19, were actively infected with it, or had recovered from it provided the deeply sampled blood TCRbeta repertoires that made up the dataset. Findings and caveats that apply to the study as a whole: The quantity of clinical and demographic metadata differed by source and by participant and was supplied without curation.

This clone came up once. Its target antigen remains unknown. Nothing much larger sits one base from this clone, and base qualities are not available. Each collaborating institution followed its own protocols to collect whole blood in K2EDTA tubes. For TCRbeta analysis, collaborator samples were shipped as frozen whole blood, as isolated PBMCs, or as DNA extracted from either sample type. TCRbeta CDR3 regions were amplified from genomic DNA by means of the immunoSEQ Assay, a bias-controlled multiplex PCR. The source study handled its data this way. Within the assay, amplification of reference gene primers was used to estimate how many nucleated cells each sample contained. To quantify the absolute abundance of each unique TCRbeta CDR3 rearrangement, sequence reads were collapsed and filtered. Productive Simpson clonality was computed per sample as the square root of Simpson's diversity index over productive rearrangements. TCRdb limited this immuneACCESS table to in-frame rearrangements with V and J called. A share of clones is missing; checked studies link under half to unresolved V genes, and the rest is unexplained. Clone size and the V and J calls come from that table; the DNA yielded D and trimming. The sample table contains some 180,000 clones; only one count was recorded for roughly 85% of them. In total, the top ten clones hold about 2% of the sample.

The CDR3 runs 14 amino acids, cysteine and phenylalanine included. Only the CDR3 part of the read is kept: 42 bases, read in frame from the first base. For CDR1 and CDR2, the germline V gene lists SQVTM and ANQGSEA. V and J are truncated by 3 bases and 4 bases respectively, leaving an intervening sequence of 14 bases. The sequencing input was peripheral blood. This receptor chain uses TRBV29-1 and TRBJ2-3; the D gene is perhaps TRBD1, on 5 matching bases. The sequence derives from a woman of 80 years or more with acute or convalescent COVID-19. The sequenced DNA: TGCAGCGTTGAGAGTCAGGGAACTCCAGATACGCAGTATTTT. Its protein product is CSVESQGTPDTQYF.